This T cell receptor beta chain was identified in a study of monozygotic twins with inflammatory bowel disease. General study points: Relative to healthy twins, IBD patients had fewer clonotypes in common with others, a gap that was especially apparent with disease activity.

As to this clonotype: Its specificity is not known.

Starting material for each TCR library was about 3,500 ng of total RNA. TCRdb reanalyzed the 5' RACE reads, giving one entry per CDR3 protein sequence and no DNA. This sample's table has over 130,000 distinct CDR3 sequences. This CDR3 comprises 13 residues. Germline-derived CDR1 and CDR2 are LNHDA and SQIVND (reference sequence). The sample comprised blood. The chain uses TRBV19 and TRBJ1-5. This receptor was identified in a human donor with ulcerative colitis or Crohn's disease, or a healthy co-twin of an affected twin (not recorded which). CDR3 amino acids: CASSISANQPQHF.